A single sample is the source of the 17 T cell receptor beta chains below, sequenced in a study of blood T cells in healthy people across ages. It was with a sample-barcoded 5' primer and a J-beta primer mix that a second PCR of roughly 7 to 12 cycles was run. TCRdb re-derived calls from the 5' RACE reads in MiXCR, one entry per CDR3 protein. The sample contains 1.5 million to 2 million distinct CDR3 sequences, 49% of which appear only once. The sample taken for sequencing was blood. These receptors came from a woman aged 40-49 years in good health.

This chain connects TRBV11-2 to TRBJ2-5; 8 bases fit TRBD1. J was trimmed by 5 bases and V by 1 base; bases with no gene match: 9. Germline loops: CDR1 SGHAT, CDR2 FQNNGV. The CDR3 sequence is 16 residues long. The CDR3 here is CASSLGSRGRKETQYF. In DNA, the CDR3 is TGTGCCAGCAGCTTAGGTTCCAGGGGGCGCAAGGAGACCCAGTACTTC. Supplemented by reference TRBV11-2 and TRBJ2-5, the full variable domain reads EAGVAQSPRYKIIEKRQSVAFWCNPISGHATLYWYQQILGQGPKLLIQFQNNGVVDDSQLPKDRFSAERLKGVDSTLKIQPAKLEDSAVYLCASSLGSRGRKETQYFGPGTRLLVL.

This chain uses TRBV18 with TRBJ1-2; tentatively, D is TRBD1 (5 bases). This CDR3 contains 17 residues. CDR1 and CDR2 (germline): KGHSH, LQKENI. V dropped 0 bases and J dropped 0 bases, with 14 bases sitting between them. CDR3 loop: CASSPPAGYSANYGYTF. CDR3 bases: TGTGCCAGCTCACCACCCGCAGGGTACTCAGCTAACTATGGCTACACCTTC.

This clonotype was counted only a few times. This rearrangement joins TRBV7-2 to TRBJ2-1; 9 nucleotides agree with TRBD2. Matching the DNA end better, TRBJ2-7 makes the J call doubtful. This CDR3 contains 15 residues. CDR1 and CDR2 from the germline V gene are SGHTA and FQGNSA. For the CDR3, the DNA is TGTGCCAGCAGCTTAAGCGGGGGGTCCTACAATGAGCAGTACTTC. The encoded protein is CASSLSGGSYNEQYF.

The genes are TRBV20-1 and TRBJ1-2; the D gene is possibly TRBD1 (6 bases). V gave up 5 bases and J gave up 5 bases, with 12 bases separating them. The V gene's germline CDR1 is DFQATT and CDR2 SNEGSKA (reference sequence). This CDR3 comprises 12 residues. Written as DNA, the CDR3 is TGCAGTGCTTACAGGGTACAATATGGCTACACCTTC. The encoded protein is CSAYRVQYGYTF.

A remark on this clonotype: This clone may be a read error of a much larger clone one base away. The rearrangement joins TRBV20-1 to TRBJ2-1; D possibly corresponds to TRBD1 (6 bases). The DNA end is a closer match to TRBJ2-7, so the J assignment may be wrong. Germline V gives CDR1 DFQATT, CDR2 SNEGSKA (reference sequence). The CDR3 is 15 residues long. CDR3 nucleotides: TGCAGTGCCCAGGGGCAGGTCGCCTCCTACAATGAGCAGTACTTC. Translation gives CSAQGQVASYNEQYF.

V is TRBV5-6 and J is TRBJ1-4, with D perhaps matching TRBD1 (5 bases). Germline assignment: CDR1 SGHDT and CDR2 YYEEEE. V dropped 0 bases and J dropped 3 bases, with 9 bases sitting between them. The CDR3 spans 15 residues. Here the CDR3 reads CASSLAGTPNEKLFF. CDR3 nucleotide sequence: TGTGCCAGCAGCTTGGCCGGGACTCCTAATGAAAAACTGTTTTTT.

The genes are TRBV12-3 or TRBV12-4 and TRBJ2-1; 8 bases line up with TRBD2. V gave up 3 bases and J gave up 0 bases; unmatched junction bases: 4. The CDR3 extends over 16 amino acids. The CDR3 nucleotides are TGTGCCAGCAGTTTTGGAGCGGGGGACTCCTACAATGAGCAGTTCTTC. Translation gives CASSFGAGDSYNEQFF.

The chain recombines TRBV6-1 with TRBJ2-1, with D perhaps TRBD1 (6 bases). The J call may be wrong; the DNA end is better matched by TRBJ2-7. This CDR3 region has 14 residues. CDR1 and CDR2 (germline): MNHNS, SASEGT. CDR3 in amino acids: CASSARDTDNEQYF. Here the CDR3 DNA reads TGTGCCAGCAGTGCACGGGACACAGACAATGAGCAGTACTTC.

The J gene is TRBJ2-1, the V gene TRBV6-2 or TRBV6-3; D gene ambiguous. From germline, CDR1 is MNHEY and CDR2 SVGEGT. The V and J ends lost 7 bases and 0 bases respectively, with 13 bases between them. The CDR3 has 15 residues. The CDR3 nucleotides read TGTGCCAGCATCTTCAACGAGGACTCCTACAATGAGCAGTTCTTC. Amino acids: CASIFNEDSYNEQFF.

The chain combines TRBV9 with TRBJ1-6; perhaps TRBD1 as D (5 bases). CDR1 and CDR2 from the germline V gene are SGDLS and YYNGEE. V was clipped by 3 bases and J by 9 bases, with 13 bases between them. This CDR3 is 14 amino acids long. The CDR3 sequence is CASSETQRGSPLHF. The CDR3 DNA is TGTGCCAGCAGCGAGACCCAAAGGGGTTCACCCCTCCACTTT. Variable domain in full (rest from reference TRBV9 and TRBJ1-6): DSGVTQTPKHLITATGQRVTLRCSPRSGDLSVYWYQQSLDQGLQFLIQYYNGEERAKGNILERFSAQQFPDLHSELNLSSLELGDSALYFCASSETQRGSPLHFGNGTRLTVT.

This clonotype was picked up a small number of times. It is unclear where the CDR3 begins or ends on the DNA, so no DNA is shown, and the CDR3 is as TCRdb lists it. The rearrangement links TRBV12-3 or TRBV12-4 to TRBJ1-4; the DNA was not compared with TRBD1, the D call given in the table. The CDR3 length equals 15 residues, ends included. The CDR3 protein is CASSTSDSQEEKLFF.

CDR3 DNA: TGTGCCAGCAGTTTGAGCAAACTATTAACCTACGAGCAGTACTTC. Translation: CASSLSKLLTYEQYF. The chain carries TRBV12-3 or TRBV12-4 and TRBJ2-4; no definite D call. TRBJ2-7 matches the DNA end more closely, so the J call is doubtful. This CDR3 comprises 15 residues.

This clonotype has only a few counts. This rearrangement joins TRBV7-9 to TRBJ1-4; D is undetermined. The CDR3 consists of 13 residues. In germline, CDR1 is SEHNR, CDR2 FQNEAQ (reference sequence). V dropped 2 bases and J dropped 6 bases, with 7 bases sitting between them. The CDR3 DNA sequence: TGTGCCAGCAGCTTATCCGGTTATGAAAAACTGTTTTTT. Translated, it gives CASSLSGYEKLFF.

This chain links TRBV6-6 with TRBJ1-2; D is ambiguous. Germline-derived CDR1 and CDR2 are MNHNY and SVGAGI (reference sequence). CDR3 size: 13 residues. V was clipped by 6 bases and J by 4 bases, with 12 bases between them. CDR3 in DNA: TGTGCCAGCAGGGACCGTCTGGGCTATGGCTACACCTTC. It specifies CASRDRLGYGYTF.

V is TRBV6-2 or TRBV6-3 and J is TRBJ2-7; 9 bases map to TRBD1. The J call is in doubt because the DNA end fits TRBJ2-4 better. CDR1 MNHEY and CDR2 SVGEGT come from the germline V gene. CDR3 length equals 17 residues. CDR3 bases: TGTGCCAGCAGGGCCGGACAGGGGAAGGGTTCCGTAAACATTCAGTACTTC. This translates into CASRAGQGKGSVNIQYF.

The chain joins TRBV28 to TRBJ2-4; 7 bases line up with TRBD1. Trimming removed 7 bases from V and 0 bases from J; junction bases left unmatched: 15. CDR3 size: 18 residues. Germline CDR1 and CDR2: MDHEN and SYDVKM. CDR3 region: CASNLGGATSLAKNIQYF. The CDR3 DNA reads as TGTGCCAGCAACCTAGGGGGCGCGACGTCATTAGCCAAAAACATTCAGTACTTC.

The chain employs TRBV7-2 and TRBJ1-5; 8 bases map to TRBD1. Germline trimming cut 5 bases from V and 2 bases from J; bases unmatched to any gene: 8. Germline CDR1 SGHTA, CDR2 FQGNSA. This CDR3 region has 16 residues. CDR3 sequence: CASSGPGTGGNQPQHF. The CDR3 region has the DNA TGTGCCAGCAGCGGACCCGGGACAGGCGGCAATCAGCCCCAGCATTTT.